A single sample gave rise to the 5 T cell receptor beta chains below, sequenced in a study of blood T cell repertoires in COVID-19. The repertoire was sequenced with immunoSEQ multiplex PCR; TCRdb's copy has only in-frame clones and lacks some. The sample consists of about 360,000 clones, about 88% of them appearing once. What was sequenced was peripheral blood. The receptors were sampled from a human donor in a cohort sampled during active COVID-19.

V is TRBV5-1 and J is TRBJ1-6; no clear D gene. CDR1 is SGHRS, CDR2 YFSETQ, per germline. The CDR3 totals 15 residues. The germline V and J ends were trimmed by 1 base and 5 bases, with 10 bases remaining between them. The CDR3 sequence: CASSLTRTDNSPLHF. As DNA, the CDR3 is TGCGCCAGCAGCTTGACCCGAACGGATAATTCACCCCTCCACTTT.

This clone was recorded a few times. The chain employs TRBV19 and TRBJ1-6, with D unclear. The CDR3 extends over 13 amino acids. Germline V gene sequence: CDR1 LNHDA, CDR2 SQIVND (reference sequence). Between the trimmed V and J ends, which lost 0 bases and 8 bases, there was a span of 5 bases. CDR3 in DNA: TGTGCCAGTAGTATAGACGGGTATTCACCCCTCCACTTT. Protein sequence: CASSIDGYSPLHF.

The chain combines TRBV12-3 or TRBV12-4 with TRBJ2-7; a possible D gene is TRBD1 (6 bases). CDR3 size: 13 residues. V was pared by 5 bases and J by 3 bases, with 11 bases between. In DNA form, the CDR3 reads TGTGCCAGCAGTCTGCGACAGGACTACGAGCAGTACTTC. As protein: CASSLRQDYEQYF.

The chain couples TRBV10-3 to TRBJ2-5; 8 bases match TRBD2. The CDR3 has 16 residues. The V segment lost 3 bases and the J segment 0 bases; nucleotides outside the gene matches: 6. Germline CDR1 and CDR2: ENHRY and SYGVKD. The CDR3 DNA reads TGTGCCATCAGTGATTTGAGCGGGGGAGACCAAGAGACCCAGTACTTC. This gives the protein CAISDLSGGDQETQYF.

V is TRBV6-4 and J is TRBJ1-4, with 9 bases identical to TRBD1. Trimming took 3 bases from V and 5 from J; bases not matched to a gene: 7. CDR1 MRHNA and CDR2 SNTAGT come from the germline V gene. The length of the CDR3 is 16 residues. CDR3 in DNA: TGTGCCAGCAGTGAGTCGGGACAGGGAGGCAATGAAAAACTGTTTTTT. Protein: CASSESGQGGNEKLFF.